The rows below give T cell receptor beta chains drawn from one sample of a study of radiotherapy plus CTLA-4 blockade in lung cancer. TCRdb keeps only in-frame clones here, not all; method: immunoSEQ multiplex PCR. The sample shows around 99,000 clones, around 88% of them seen only once. The source was peripheral blood, collected from a patient treated with radiotherapy plus ipilimumab. The origin of the receptors is a human donor with non-small cell lung cancer that progressed on radiotherapy plus ipilimumab. Each CDR3 is given with its conserved first and last residue. Each record gives: CDR3 DNA, CDR3 protein, D gene, J gene, V gene, clone size. The D gene is left open where the match is weak. Size values are once, few and many counts, or a class for expanded clones, and some rows have none.

CDR3nt: TGTGCCAGCAGTGAGGGGGGCAGGGGGGCGTATGGCTACACCTTC; CDR3aa: CASSEGGRGAYGYTF; d_gene: TRBD1; j_gene: TRBJ1-2; v_gene: TRBV25-1; abundance: NA
CDR3nt: TGTGCCAGCAGTCACAGGACTAGCGGGAGAGTTTGGGAGACCCAGTACTTC; CDR3aa: CASSHRTSGRVWETQYF; d_gene: TRBD2; j_gene: TRBJ2-5; v_gene: TRBV25-1; abundance: NA
CDR3nt: TGTGCCAGCAGCCTTTGGGGGGGTGAAAAACTGTTTTTT; CDR3aa: CASSLWGGEKLFF; d_gene: NA; j_gene: TRBJ1-4; v_gene: TRBV7-8; abundance: once
CDR3nt: TGTGCCATCAGTGAGTCGGGACAGGGGTATGGCTACACCTTC; CDR3aa: CAISESGQGYGYTF; d_gene: TRBD1; j_gene: TRBJ1-2; v_gene: TRBV10-3; abundance: NA
CDR3nt: TGTGCCAGCAGCGGCCGGCACAATGAGCAGTTCTTC; CDR3aa: CASSGRHNEQFF; d_gene: NA; j_gene: TRBJ2-1; v_gene: TRBV11-2; abundance: NA
CDR3nt: TGTGCCAGCAGCCAGGGACAGGGGGCTTACGGCTACACCTTC; CDR3aa: CASSQGQGAYGYTF; d_gene: TRBD1; j_gene: TRBJ1-2; v_gene: TRBV7-9; abundance: NA
CDR3nt: TGTGCCAGCTCACTGGGGACAGGGGGCGAGCAGTACTTC; CDR3aa: CASSLGTGGEQYF; d_gene: TRBD1; j_gene: TRBJ2-7; v_gene: TRBV18; abundance: NA
CDR3nt: TGTGCCAGCAGCTACCGTCCCGGGACAGGGGGGGCCCAGCATTTT; CDR3aa: CASSYRPGTGGAQHF; d_gene: TRBD1; j_gene: TRBJ1-5; v_gene: TRBV7-2; abundance: NA
CDR3nt: TGTGCCAGCAGCCGCACCGGATCGCGGGGCGAGCAGTACTTC; CDR3aa: CASSRTGSRGEQYF; d_gene: NA; j_gene: TRBJ2-7; v_gene: TRBV6-6; abundance: NA
CDR3nt: TGTGCCAGCAGCGCGGACAGTAACTATGGCTACACCTTC; CDR3aa: CASSADSNYGYTF; d_gene: NA; j_gene: TRBJ1-2; v_gene: TRBV7-8; abundance: NA
CDR3nt: TGCGCCAGCAGCGCGGGTGGCGGTTCTATGGGGACCGGGGAGCTGTTTTTT; CDR3aa: CASSAGGGSMGTGELFF; d_gene: NA; j_gene: TRBJ2-2; v_gene: TRBV5-1; abundance: NA
CDR3nt: TGTGCCAGCAGCAAGGACAGGGGCTCTGGAAACACCATATATTTT; CDR3aa: CASSKDRGSGNTIYF; d_gene: TRBD1; j_gene: TRBJ1-3; v_gene: TRBV5-3; abundance: NA
CDR3nt: TGTGCCAGCATGCCGGGACGGAACTACAATGAGCAGTTCTTC; CDR3aa: CASMPGRNYNEQFF; d_gene: NA; j_gene: TRBJ2-1; v_gene: TRBV6-1; abundance: NA
CDR3nt: TGTGCCAGCAGTTACTCACGCGGAAACACCGGGGAGCTGTTTTTT; CDR3aa: CASSYSRGNTGELFF; d_gene: NA; j_gene: TRBJ2-2; v_gene: TRBV6-5; abundance: NA
CDR3nt: TGTGCCAGCAAAAAGACTAGCGGAAGCTCCTACAATGAGCAGTTCTTC; CDR3aa: CASKKTSGSSYNEQFF; d_gene: TRBD2; j_gene: TRBJ2-1; v_gene: TRBV6-4; abundance: NA
CDR3nt: TGCGCCAGCCGCCCCGGGACTAGCGGGAGGAGTGAGCAGTTCTTC; CDR3aa: CASRPGTSGRSEQFF; d_gene: TRBD2; j_gene: TRBJ2-1; v_gene: TRBV5-1; abundance: once
CDR3nt: TGCGCCAGCAGTGAGAGGTCTCGGGGCCTCCAGTACTTC; CDR3aa: CASSERSRGLQYF; d_gene: NA; j_gene: TRBJ2-5; v_gene: TRBV10-1; abundance: NA
CDR3nt: TGTGCCAGCAGCTGGGTGGGGAACACTGAAGCTTTCTTT; CDR3aa: CASSWVGNTEAFF; d_gene: NA; j_gene: TRBJ1-1; v_gene: TRBV7-8; abundance: NA
CDR3nt: TGCGCCAGCAGTTACGCGGGACCCGCCAATGAGCAGTTCTTC; CDR3aa: CASSYAGPANEQFF; d_gene: NA; j_gene: TRBJ2-1; v_gene: TRBV10-2; abundance: NA
CDR3nt: TGTGCCACCAGCAGGGACCGGGACAGGGGGACAGATACGCAGTATTTT; CDR3aa: CATSRDRDRGTDTQYF; d_gene: TRBD1; j_gene: TRBJ2-3; v_gene: TRBV15; abundance: NA
CDR3nt: TGTGCCAGCAGCTTGCCGGGTCGCTTATATTTT; CDR3aa: CASSLPGRLYF; d_gene: NA; j_gene: TRBJ1-3; v_gene: TRBV5-8; abundance: few
CDR3nt: TGTGCCAGCAGCTCAGGGTGGTCCATGAACACTGAAGCTTTCTTT; CDR3aa: CASSSGWSMNTEAFF; d_gene: NA; j_gene: TRBJ1-1; v_gene: TRBV5-4; abundance: NA
CDR3nt: TGCGCCAGCAGCCAAGATCGCCTAGCTGTGGATACGCAGTATTTT; CDR3aa: CASSQDRLAVDTQYF; d_gene: NA; j_gene: TRBJ2-3; v_gene: TRBV4-1; abundance: NA
CDR3nt: TGTGCCAGCAGTGAAAGTGGGACAGGCAATCAGCCCCAGCATTTT; CDR3aa: CASSESGTGNQPQHF; d_gene: TRBD1; j_gene: TRBJ1-5; v_gene: TRBV2; abundance: NA
CDR3nt: TGTGCCAGTAGTATTTTTAGGGGGAAAGTTGAAAAACTGTTTTTT; CDR3aa: CASSIFRGKVEKLFF; d_gene: NA; j_gene: TRBJ1-4; v_gene: TRBV19; abundance: NA
CDR3nt: TGTGCCACCATGGGGGCACCCTATGGCTACACCTTC; CDR3aa: CATMGAPYGYTF; d_gene: NA; j_gene: TRBJ1-2; v_gene: TRBV6-1; abundance: NA
CDR3nt: TGTGCCAGCAGCCCACGGACAGATACGCAGTATTTT; CDR3aa: CASSPRTDTQYF; d_gene: NA; j_gene: TRBJ2-3; v_gene: TRBV25-1; abundance: NA
CDR3nt: TGCGCCAGCAGCCAAGTACTAGCGGGCTCCTACAATGAGCAGTTCTTC; CDR3aa: CASSQVLAGSYNEQFF; d_gene: TRBD2; j_gene: TRBJ2-1; v_gene: TRBV4-1; abundance: NA
CDR3nt: TGTGCCAGTAGTATCCCTGGGGTAGGCAATCAGCCCCAGCATTTT; CDR3aa: CASSIPGVGNQPQHF; d_gene: NA; j_gene: TRBJ1-5; v_gene: TRBV19; abundance: NA
CDR3nt: TGTGCCAGCAGCGGGACCGGAGGGGGAAACACCATATATTTT; CDR3aa: CASSGTGGGNTIYF; d_gene: NA; j_gene: TRBJ1-3; v_gene: TRBV9; abundance: NA
CDR3nt: TGTGCCAGTAGTGTCCGACTAGCGGGAGGGAAGAATGAGCAGTTCTTC; CDR3aa: CASSVRLAGGKNEQFF; d_gene: TRBD2; j_gene: TRBJ2-1; v_gene: TRBV19; abundance: NA
CDR3nt: TGCAGCGCCAGGACAGGGAGTAGTACTGAAGCTTTCTTT; CDR3aa: CSARTGSSTEAFF; d_gene: TRBD1; j_gene: TRBJ1-1; v_gene: TRBV29-1; abundance: NA
CDR3nt: TGTGCCAGCACCCCCGCTAGCGGGAGCCACGAGCAGTACTTC; CDR3aa: CASTPASGSHEQYF; d_gene: TRBD2; j_gene: TRBJ2-7; v_gene: TRBV6-1; abundance: NA
CDR3nt: TGTGCCAGCAGCTTAGAGATGGGGTCTAGCCTGTCCTACGAGCAGTACTTC; CDR3aa: CASSLEMGSSLSYEQYF; d_gene: NA; j_gene: TRBJ2-7; v_gene: TRBV7-9; abundance: NA
CDR3nt: TGCAGCGTTGCACAGGGTGTCTACGAGCAGTACTTC; CDR3aa: CSVAQGVYEQYF; d_gene: NA; j_gene: TRBJ2-7; v_gene: TRBV29-1; abundance: NA
CDR3nt: TGCGCCAGCAGTTCCGGGGACACCTTTTATACGCAGTATTTT; CDR3aa: CASSSGDTFYTQYF; d_gene: NA; j_gene: TRBJ2-3; v_gene: TRBV5-1; abundance: once
CDR3nt: TGTGCCAGCAGTAGGATGGAGAGGGGCACTGAAGCTTTCTTT; CDR3aa: CASSRMERGTEAFF; d_gene: NA; j_gene: TRBJ1-1; v_gene: TRBV6-1; abundance: NA
CDR3nt: TGTGCCAGCAGTCCCCAAAACTCGTACGAGCAGTACTTC; CDR3aa: CASSPQNSYEQYF; d_gene: NA; j_gene: TRBJ2-7; v_gene: TRBV27; abundance: once
CDR3nt: TGTGCCAGCAGTTTAGGGGGGGGCGCCTCTGGAAACACCATATATTTT; CDR3aa: CASSLGGGASGNTIYF; d_gene: NA; j_gene: TRBJ1-3; v_gene: TRBV27; abundance: NA
CDR3nt: TGTGCCAGCAGCGCGCTGGGGGACCGCTTTACAGATACGCAGTATTTT; CDR3aa: CASSALGDRFTDTQYF; d_gene: NA; j_gene: TRBJ2-3; v_gene: TRBV9; abundance: few
CDR3nt: TGTGCCAGCAGTGGCGGGACTAGCGTATACAATGAGCAGTTCTTC; CDR3aa: CASSGGTSVYNEQFF; d_gene: TRBD2; j_gene: TRBJ2-1; v_gene: TRBV27; abundance: NA
CDR3nt: TGTGCCAGCACGGCTAGCGGGAGGTTGGATGAGCAGTTCTTC; CDR3aa: CASTASGRLDEQFF; d_gene: TRBD2; j_gene: TRBJ2-1; v_gene: TRBV9; abundance: NA
CDR3nt: TGTGCCAGCAGCTTGAGGGGTCGCAATCAGCCCCAGCATTTT; CDR3aa: CASSLRGRNQPQHF; d_gene: NA; j_gene: TRBJ1-5; v_gene: TRBV11-2; abundance: NA
CDR3nt: TGTGCCAGCCGTTCCGCCGGGTACGAGCAGTACTTC; CDR3aa: CASRSAGYEQYF; d_gene: NA; j_gene: TRBJ2-7; v_gene: TRBV6-5; abundance: NA
CDR3nt: TGTGCCAGCAGTGAAGGTCGCGGGAGTTACAATGAGCAGTTCTTC; CDR3aa: CASSEGRGSYNEQFF; d_gene: TRBD2; j_gene: TRBJ2-1; v_gene: TRBV25-1; abundance: NA
CDR3nt: TGTGCCAGTAGAACGGTCGGTAACACCGGGGAGCTGTTTTTT; CDR3aa: CASRTVGNTGELFF; d_gene: NA; j_gene: TRBJ2-2; v_gene: TRBV19; abundance: NA
CDR3nt: TGTGCCAGTAGTATAGACGCGGGGACGACACGAGCCAAAAACATTCAGTACTTC; CDR3aa: CASSIDAGTTRAKNIQYF; d_gene: NA; j_gene: TRBJ2-4; v_gene: TRBV19; abundance: NA
CDR3nt: TGTGCCAGCAATAATAGCGGGAGGTTAGAGCAGTACTTC; CDR3aa: CASNNSGRLEQYF; d_gene: TRBD2; j_gene: TRBJ2-7; v_gene: TRBV6-1; abundance: once